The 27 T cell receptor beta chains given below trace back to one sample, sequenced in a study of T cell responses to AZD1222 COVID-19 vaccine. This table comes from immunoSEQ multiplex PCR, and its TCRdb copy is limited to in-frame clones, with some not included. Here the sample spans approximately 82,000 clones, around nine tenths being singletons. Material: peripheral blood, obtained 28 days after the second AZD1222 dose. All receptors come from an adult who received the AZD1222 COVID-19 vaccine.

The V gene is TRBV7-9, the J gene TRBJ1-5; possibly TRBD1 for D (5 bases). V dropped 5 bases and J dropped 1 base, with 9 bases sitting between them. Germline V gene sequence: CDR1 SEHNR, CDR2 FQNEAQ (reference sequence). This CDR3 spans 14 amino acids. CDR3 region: CASSTWDSNQPQHF. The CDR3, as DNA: TGTGCCAGCAGCACATGGGACAGCAATCAGCCCCAGCATTTT.

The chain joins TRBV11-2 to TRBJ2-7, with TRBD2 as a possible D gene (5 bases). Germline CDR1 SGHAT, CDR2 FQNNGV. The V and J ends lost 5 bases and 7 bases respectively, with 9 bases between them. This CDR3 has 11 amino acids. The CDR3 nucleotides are TGTGCCAGCAGCCTATGGACTGAGCAGTACTTC. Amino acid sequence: CASSLWTEQYF. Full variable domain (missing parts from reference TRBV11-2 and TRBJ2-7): EAGVAQSPRYKIIEKRQSVAFWCNPISGHATLYWYQQILGQGPKLLIQFQNNGVVDDSQLPKDRFSAERLKGVDSTLKIQPAKLEDSAVYLCASSLWTEQYFGPGTRLTVT.

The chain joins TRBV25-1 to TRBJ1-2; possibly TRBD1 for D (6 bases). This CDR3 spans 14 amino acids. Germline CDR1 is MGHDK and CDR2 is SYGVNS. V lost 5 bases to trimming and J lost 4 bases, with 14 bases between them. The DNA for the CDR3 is TGTGCCAGCAGTCCCGCACAGGGCTTCTATGGCTACACCTTC. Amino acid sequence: CASSPAQGFYGYTF.

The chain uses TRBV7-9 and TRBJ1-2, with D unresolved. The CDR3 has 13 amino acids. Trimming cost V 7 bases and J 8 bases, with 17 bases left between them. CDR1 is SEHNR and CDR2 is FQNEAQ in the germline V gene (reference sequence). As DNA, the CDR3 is TGTGCCAGCACCCCCGACGGGGTTTGGGGCTACACCTTC. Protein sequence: CASTPDGVWGYTF.

CDR3 bases: TGTGCCAGCAGCTCACGGACAGGCTACGAGCAGTACTTC. Translated, it gives CASSSRTGYEQYF. The chain uses TRBV7-8 and TRBJ2-7, with TRBD1 matching over 7 bases. The CDR3 covers 13 residues. Germline CDR1 reads SGHVS; CDR2 reads FQNEAQ. The V gene end was trimmed by 4 bases and the J gene end by 3 bases; junction bases not matched to a gene: 3.

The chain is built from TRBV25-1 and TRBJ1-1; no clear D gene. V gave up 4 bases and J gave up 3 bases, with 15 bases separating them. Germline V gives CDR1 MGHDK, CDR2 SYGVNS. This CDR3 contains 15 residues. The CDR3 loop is CASSARRVWYTEAFF. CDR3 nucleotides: TGTGCCAGCAGTGCGCGGAGGGTGTGGTACACTGAAGCTTTCTTT.

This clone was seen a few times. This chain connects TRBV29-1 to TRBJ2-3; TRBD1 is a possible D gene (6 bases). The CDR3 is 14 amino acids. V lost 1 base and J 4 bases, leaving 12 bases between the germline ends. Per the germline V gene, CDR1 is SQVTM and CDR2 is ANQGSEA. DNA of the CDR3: TGCAGCGTTGAAGTCTCCCCAGGGGCAGATACGCAGTATTTT. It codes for CSVEVSPGADTQYF.

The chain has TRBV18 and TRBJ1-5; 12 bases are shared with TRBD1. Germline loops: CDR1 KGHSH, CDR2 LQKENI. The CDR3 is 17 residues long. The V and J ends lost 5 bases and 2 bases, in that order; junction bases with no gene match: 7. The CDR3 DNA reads TGTGCCAGCTCAGCGGGACAGGGGGCGCTGGGCAATCAGCCCCAGCATTTT. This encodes CASSAGQGALGNQPQHF.

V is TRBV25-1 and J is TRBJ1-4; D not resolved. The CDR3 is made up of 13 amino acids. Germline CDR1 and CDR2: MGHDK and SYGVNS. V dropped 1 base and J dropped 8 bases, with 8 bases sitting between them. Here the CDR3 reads CASSESMTEKLFF. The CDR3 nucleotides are TGTGCCAGCAGTGAATCGATGACAGAAAAACTGTTTTTT.

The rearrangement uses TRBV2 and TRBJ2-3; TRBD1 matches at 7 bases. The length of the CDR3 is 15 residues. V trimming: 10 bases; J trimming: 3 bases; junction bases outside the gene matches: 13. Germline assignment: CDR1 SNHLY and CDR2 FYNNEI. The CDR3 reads CANSLQGIRTDTQYF. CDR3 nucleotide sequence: TGTGCCAACAGCCTACAGGGGATCCGAACAGATACGCAGTATTTT.

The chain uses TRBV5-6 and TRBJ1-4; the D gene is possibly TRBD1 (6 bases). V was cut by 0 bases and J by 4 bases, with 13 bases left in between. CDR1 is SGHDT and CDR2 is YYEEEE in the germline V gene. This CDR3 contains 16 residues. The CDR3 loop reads CASSLGGQRNNEKLFF. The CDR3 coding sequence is TGTGCCAGCAGCTTGGGCGGACAGCGCAATAATGAAAAACTGTTTTTT.

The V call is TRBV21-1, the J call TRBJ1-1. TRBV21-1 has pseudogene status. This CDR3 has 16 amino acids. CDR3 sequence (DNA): TGTGCCAGCAGAGTTCGACCGGACGGGGGGAACACTGAAGCTTTCTTT. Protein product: CASRVRPDGGNTEAFF.

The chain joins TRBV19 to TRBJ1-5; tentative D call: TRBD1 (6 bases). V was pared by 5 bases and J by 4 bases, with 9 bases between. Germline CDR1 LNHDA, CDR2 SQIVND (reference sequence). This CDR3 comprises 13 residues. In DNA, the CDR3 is TGTGCCAGTAGTGTCGACAGGAATCAGCCCCAGCATTTT. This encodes CASSVDRNQPQHF.

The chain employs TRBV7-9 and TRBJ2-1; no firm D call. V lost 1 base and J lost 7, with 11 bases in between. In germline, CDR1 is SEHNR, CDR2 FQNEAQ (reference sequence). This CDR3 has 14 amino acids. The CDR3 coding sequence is TGTGCCAGCAGCTTAGGGGCCGGGTCGAATGAGCAGTTCTTC. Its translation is CASSLGAGSNEQFF.

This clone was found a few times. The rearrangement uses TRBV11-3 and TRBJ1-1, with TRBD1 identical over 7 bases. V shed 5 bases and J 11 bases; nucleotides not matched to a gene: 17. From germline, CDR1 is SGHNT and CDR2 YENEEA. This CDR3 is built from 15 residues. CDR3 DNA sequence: TGTGCCAGCAGCACAGCGACAGGGACGGTATCATGGGCTTTCTTT. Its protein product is CASSTATGTVSWAFF.

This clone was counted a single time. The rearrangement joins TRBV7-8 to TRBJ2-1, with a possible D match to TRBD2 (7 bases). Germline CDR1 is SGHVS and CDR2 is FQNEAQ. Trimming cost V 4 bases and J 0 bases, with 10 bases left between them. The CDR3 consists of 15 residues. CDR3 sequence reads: CASSYREGSYNEQFF. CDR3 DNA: TGTGCCAGCAGCTACAGGGAGGGCTCCTACAATGAGCAGTTCTTC.

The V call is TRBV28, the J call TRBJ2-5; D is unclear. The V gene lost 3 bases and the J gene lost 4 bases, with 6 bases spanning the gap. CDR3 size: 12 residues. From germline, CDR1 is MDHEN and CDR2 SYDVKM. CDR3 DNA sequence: TGTGCCAGCAGTTTGTTCCCAGAGACCCAGTACTTC. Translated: CASSLFPETQYF.

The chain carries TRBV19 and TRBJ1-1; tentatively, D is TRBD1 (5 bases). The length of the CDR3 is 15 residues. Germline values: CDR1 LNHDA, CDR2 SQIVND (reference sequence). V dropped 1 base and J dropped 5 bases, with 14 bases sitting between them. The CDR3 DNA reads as TGTGCCAGTAGTATAGGTCCATCGTCAGGGACTGAAGCTTTCTTT. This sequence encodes CASSIGPSSGTEAFF. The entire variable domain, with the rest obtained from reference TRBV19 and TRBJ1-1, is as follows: DGGITQSPKYLFRKEGQNVTLSCEQNLNHDAMYWYRQDPGQGLRLIYYSQIVNDFQKGDIAEGYSVSREKKESFPLTVTSAQKNPTAFYLCASSIGPSSGTEAFFGQGTRLTVV.

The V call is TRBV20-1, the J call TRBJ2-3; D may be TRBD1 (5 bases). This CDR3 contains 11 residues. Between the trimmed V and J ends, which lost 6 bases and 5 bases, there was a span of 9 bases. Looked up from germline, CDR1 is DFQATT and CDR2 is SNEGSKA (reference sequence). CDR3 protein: CSAIGEDTQYF. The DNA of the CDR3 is TGCAGTGCGATAGGGGAAGATACGCAGTATTTT.

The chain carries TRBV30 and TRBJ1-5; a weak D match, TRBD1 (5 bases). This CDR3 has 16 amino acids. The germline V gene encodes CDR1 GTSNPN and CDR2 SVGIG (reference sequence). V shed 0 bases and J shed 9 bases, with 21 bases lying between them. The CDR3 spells CAWSVERGRVARPQHF. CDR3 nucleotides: TGTGCCTGGAGTGTTGAGAGGGGCAGGGTTGCTCGGCCCCAGCATTTT.

The CDR3 DNA follows: TGTGCCAGCAGCCTGAGTGGAGAAGCAAATCAGCCCCAGCATTTT. Residues: CASSLSGEANQPQHF. The chain couples TRBV5-5 to TRBJ1-5; D call uncertain. Germline V gene data show CDR1 as SGHKS and CDR2 as YYEKEE (reference sequence). Trimming shortened V by 4 bases and J by 4 bases, and 15 bases separated the two germline ends. The CDR3 has 15 residues.

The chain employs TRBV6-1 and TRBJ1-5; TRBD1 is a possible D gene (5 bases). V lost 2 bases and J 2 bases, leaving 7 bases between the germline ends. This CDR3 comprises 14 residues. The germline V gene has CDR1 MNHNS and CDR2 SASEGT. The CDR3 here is CASSEIGGNQPQHF. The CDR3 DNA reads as TGTGCCAGCAGTGAAATAGGGGGCAATCAGCCCCAGCATTTT.

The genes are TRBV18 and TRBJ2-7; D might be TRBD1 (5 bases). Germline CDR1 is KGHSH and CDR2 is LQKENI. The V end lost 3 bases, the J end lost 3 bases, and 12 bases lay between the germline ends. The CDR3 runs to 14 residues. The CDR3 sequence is CASSPGPASYEQYF. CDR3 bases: TGTGCCAGCTCACCGGGGCCCGCCAGCTACGAGCAGTACTTC.

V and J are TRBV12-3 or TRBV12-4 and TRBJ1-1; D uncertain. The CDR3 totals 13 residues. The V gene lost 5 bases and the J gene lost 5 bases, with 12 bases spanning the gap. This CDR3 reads CASSPDSKTEAFF. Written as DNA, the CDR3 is TGTGCCAGCAGTCCTGACTCCAAAACTGAAGCTTTCTTT.

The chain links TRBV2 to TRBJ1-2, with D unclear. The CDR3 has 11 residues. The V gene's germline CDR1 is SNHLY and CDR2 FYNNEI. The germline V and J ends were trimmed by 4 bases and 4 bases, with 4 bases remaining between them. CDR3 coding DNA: TGTGCCAGCAGTGTCAGCTATGGCTACACCTTC. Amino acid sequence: CASSVSYGYTF.

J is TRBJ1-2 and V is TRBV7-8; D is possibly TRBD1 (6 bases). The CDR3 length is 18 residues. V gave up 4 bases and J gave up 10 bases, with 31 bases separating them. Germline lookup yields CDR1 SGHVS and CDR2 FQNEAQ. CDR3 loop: CASSSPGVRGLSKKSYTF. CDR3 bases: TGTGCCAGCAGCTCCCCTGGCGTCAGGGGACTCTCAAAGAAATCCTACACCTTC.

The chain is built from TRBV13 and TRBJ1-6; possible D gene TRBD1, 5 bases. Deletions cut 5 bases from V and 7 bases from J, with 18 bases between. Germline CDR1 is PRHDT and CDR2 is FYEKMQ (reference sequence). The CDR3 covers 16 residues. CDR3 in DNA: TGTGCCAGCAGCACCCTCGGCCGAGGGGACAATTCACCCCTCCACTTT. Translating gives CASSTLGRGDNSPLHF. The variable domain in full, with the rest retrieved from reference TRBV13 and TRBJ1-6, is AAGVIQSPRHLIKEKRETATLKCYPIPRHDTVYWYQQGPGQDPQFLISFYEKMQSDKGSIPDRFSAQQFSDYHSELNMSSLELGDSALYFCASSTLGRGDNSPLHFGNGTRLTVT.